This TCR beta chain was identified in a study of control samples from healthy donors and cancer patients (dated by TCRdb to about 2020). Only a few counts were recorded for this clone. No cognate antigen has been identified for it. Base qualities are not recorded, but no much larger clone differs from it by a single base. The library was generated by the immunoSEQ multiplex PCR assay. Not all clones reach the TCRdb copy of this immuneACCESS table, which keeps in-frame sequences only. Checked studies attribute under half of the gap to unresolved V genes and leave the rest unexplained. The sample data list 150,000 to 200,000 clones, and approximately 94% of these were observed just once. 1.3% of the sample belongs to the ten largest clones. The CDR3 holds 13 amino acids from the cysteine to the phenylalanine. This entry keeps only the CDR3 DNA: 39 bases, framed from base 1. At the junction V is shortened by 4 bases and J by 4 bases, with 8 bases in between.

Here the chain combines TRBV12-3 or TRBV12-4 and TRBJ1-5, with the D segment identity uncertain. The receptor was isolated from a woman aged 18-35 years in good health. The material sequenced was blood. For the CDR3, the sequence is CASSSSVNQPQHF. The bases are TGTGCCAGCAGTTCTTCCGTGAATCAGCCCCAGCATTTT.